The 8 T cell receptor beta chains in this list originate from one sample, sequenced in a study of human T cells and chemical hapten exposure. Indicated time point: patch test 1, 2 weeks after DPC sensitization. As for treatment: therapeutic diphenylcyclopropenone sensitization with weekly scalp DPC. TCRdb reanalysed the RACE reads using MiXCR and keeps one entry per CDR3 protein. The sample records nearly 350,000 distinct CDR3 sequences, 6% to 8.5% being singletons. Here the sequenced sample was whole blood, taken in connection with sensitization to the hapten diphenylcyclopropenone (DPC). All receptors come from a woman aged 18-29 years with alopecia areata. Some clones in this sample may be carry-over from other donors' samples.

This chain links TRBV28 with TRBJ1-1; D unclear. Trimming took off 2 bases at V and 6 bases at J, with 10 bases between the two ends. The CDR3 contains 13 residues. The germline V gene encodes CDR1 MDHEN and CDR2 SYDVKM. The CDR3 coding sequence is TGTGCCAGCAGTTTACCGCGGGCAGCTGAAGCTTTCTTT. Its protein is CASSLPRAAEAFF.

V usage is TRBV28 and J usage is TRBJ1-2, with 8 bases that match TRBD1. V lost 5 bases to trimming and J lost 8 bases; unmatched junction nucleotides: 10. Germline CDR1 and CDR2: MDHEN and SYDVKM. This CDR3 is 14 amino acids long. The chain's CDR3 is CASSPGGQARGYTF. CDR3 DNA: TGTGCCAGCAGTCCCGGGGGACAGGCGAGAGGCTACACCTTC.

This chain uses TRBV28 with TRBJ2-3, with 12 bases fitting TRBD2. J gave up 5 bases and V 2 bases, and 11 bases lay outside the gene matches. This CDR3 is built from 18 residues. Germline V gene data show CDR1 as MDHEN and CDR2 as SYDVKM. The CDR3 sequence is CASSLISPSGGGGDTQYF. CDR3 in DNA: TGTGCCAGCAGTTTAATTTCCCCTAGCGGGGGGGGTGGAGATACGCAGTATTTT.

This rearrangement joins TRBV10-3 to TRBJ2-7; 10 bases fit TRBD1. Germline lookup yields CDR1 ENHRY and CDR2 SYGVKD. The junction had 15 bases not matched to a gene; V was cut back by 10 bases and J by 0 bases. This CDR3 is built from 17 residues. CDR3 residues: CATEGDRGASSSYEQYF. CDR3 nucleotide sequence: TGTGCCACCGAAGGGGACAGGGGAGCCTCGAGCTCCTACGAGCAGTACTTC.

This clonotype came up a few times. This chain links TRBV19 with TRBJ1-2; D possibly corresponds to TRBD1 (5 bases). Trimming pared 5 bases from V and 3 bases from J, leaving 10 bases between. Germline loops: CDR1 LNHDA, CDR2 SQIVND (reference sequence). The CDR3 loop spans 13 amino acids. CDR3 protein: CASSLGTHYGYTF. The DNA for the CDR3 is TGTGCCAGTAGTTTGGGGACCCACTATGGCTACACCTTC.

CDR3 sequence reads: CSGGTGTYEQYF. CDR3 bases: TGCAGCGGGGGGACAGGGACCTACGAGCAGTACTTC. The V call is TRBV29-1, the J call TRBJ2-7; TRBD1 agrees at 9 bases. The CDR3 is 12 amino acids. The V segment lost 7 bases and the J segment 2 bases; nucleotides outside the gene matches: 3. The germline gives CDR1 SQVTM, CDR2 ANQGSEA.

This rearrangement joins TRBV7-2 to TRBJ2-3, with 8 bases aligning to TRBD2. The CDR3 has 14 amino acids. J gave up 6 bases and V 4 bases, and 6 bases lay outside the gene matches. The V gene's germline CDR1 is SGHTA and CDR2 FQGNSA. CDR3 nucleotides: TGTGCCAGCAGCTCGAGTAGCGGGGTGGATACGCAGTATTTT. It translates to CASSSSSGVDTQYF.

This clonotype was found many times. The chain is built from TRBV10-3 and TRBJ1-2; D ambiguous. The V and J ends lost 0 bases and 2 bases respectively, with 4 bases between them. Germline CDR1 and CDR2: ENHRY and SYGVKD. CDR3 size: 13 residues. The CDR3, as DNA: TGTGCCATCAGTGAGTCACCAAACTATGGCTACACCTTC. Amino acids: CAISESPNYGYTF.